This T cell receptor beta chain was documented in a study of immune evolution from preneoplasia to lung adenocarcinoma. Resections took place in Japan or China from about 2013 to 2018. H&E slides confirmed each diagnosis, reviewed by two pathologists independently. Generated by immunoSEQ multiplex PCR, the TCRdb table keeps only in-frame clones and is missing some. The sample lists a few thousand clones, about nine tenths seen once, with about 7.5% in the top ten. Whole-study results and caveats: Clonality was highest in normal lung, lower in later-stage lesions apparently. Top clone frequencies peaked in normal lung, apparently declining through invasive adenocarcinoma.

This clone appeared a single time. The antigen remains undetermined. This CDR3 comprises 19 residues. Germline loops: CDR1 MDHEN, CDR2 SYDVKM. The V end lost 2 bases, the J end lost 0 bases, and 20 bases lay between the germline ends. This chain connects TRBV28 to TRBJ1-5; a possible D gene is TRBD1 (5 bases). Source material: FFPE adjacent normal lung tissue. The clonotype was recovered from a person between 60 and 79 years old with lung adenocarcinoma. CDR3 in amino acids: CASSLVLGRLGDSNQPQHF. In DNA, the CDR3 is TGTGCCAGCAGTTTAGTATTGGGACGGCTTGGGGATAGCAATCAGCCCCAGCATTTT.